Listed below are T cell receptor beta chains from one sample, sequenced in a study of blood T cell repertoires in COVID-19. Libraries were prepared by immunoSEQ multiplex PCR; TCRdb keeps only in-frame clonotypes and omits some of them. Here the sample spans 200,000 to 300,000 clones, approximately 86% being singletons. The sequenced sample consisted of PBMCs or T cells enriched from blood (not recorded which). The receptors here all came from a woman in her forties with acute COVID-19. CDR3s include the opening cysteine and the closing phenylalanine or tryptophan. D genes are given only for firm matches. Not every row has a clone size; where given, it reads once, few, many or a size class.

>NA|TRBV2|TRBJ1-5|TRBD1
TGTGCCAGCAGGTTCACAGGGGAGGCTCAGCCCCAGCATTTT
CASRFTGEAQPQHF
>NA|TRBV11-2|TRBJ1-6|NA
TGTGCCAGCAGCCTAGGGGGGCAGGGGTCTTCACCCCTCCACTTT
CASSLGGQGSSPLHF
>NA|TRBV7-9|TRBJ2-1|TRBD2
TGTGCCAGCAGCGAAAGCGGGAGGGTGAATGAGCAGTTCTTC
CASSESGRVNEQFF
>NA|TRBV27|TRBJ2-5|TRBD1
TGTGCCAGCGGGACAGGGTTTGAGACCCAGTACTTC
CASGTGFETQYF
>NA|TRBV12-5|TRBJ2-7|TRBD1
TGTGCTAGTGGTTTACAGCCCGGGACAGGGGCTTTCAACGAGCAGTACTTC
CASGLQPGTGAFNEQYF
>NA|TRBV7-9|TRBJ1-1|NA
TGTGCCAGCAGCTTAACGGGGAGGACTGAAGCTTTCTTT
CASSLTGRTEAFF
>few|TRBV6-4|TRBJ1-5|TRBD1
TGTGCCAGGACTACAGGGGAAGGGGGCAGACAGCCCCAGCATTTT
CARTTGEGGRQPQHF
>NA|TRBV7-9|TRBJ1-5|TRBD1
TGTGCCAGCAGCTTAACTGGACAGGGAAGTCAGCCCCAGCATTTT
CASSLTGQGSQPQHF
>NA|TRBV5-5|TRBJ2-5|NA
TGTGCCAGCAGCTTGGTTATCGAGACCCAGTACTTC
CASSLVIETQYF
>NA|TRBV3-1/TRBV3-2|TRBJ2-1|TRBD2
TGTGCCAGCAGCCAAGATTGGGCGGGGGTGAGTATAGATGAGCAGTTCTTC
CASSQDWAGVSIDEQFF
>NA|TRBV9|TRBJ2-5|TRBD2
TGTGCCAGCAGCGCCCGTGGCGGGAGGGTGGAGACCCAGTACTTC
CASSARGGRVETQYF
>NA|TRBV7-9|TRBJ2-7|NA
TGTGCCAGCAGCTTAGATGGAGGGCGCTACGAGCAGTACTTC
CASSLDGGRYEQYF
>NA|TRBV4-1|TRBJ2-4|TRBD2
TGCGCCAGCAGCCAGGGACTAGCTAGGGGGGCGAAAAACATTCAGTACTTC
CASSQGLARGAKNIQYF
>once|TRBV3-1/TRBV3-2|TRBJ2-7|NA
TGTGCCAGCAGCTCCAGGACTGCCTTTGAGCAGTACTTC
CASSSRTAFEQYF
>NA|TRBV10-3|TRBJ2-7|TRBD2
TGTGCCATCGGGGCTAGCGGAGAATACGAGCAGTACTTC
CAIGASGEYEQYF
>NA|TRBV7-2|TRBJ1-3|NA
TGTGCCAGCAGCTTAGCGCGGGGAAACACTGGAAACACCATATATTTT
CASSLARGNTGNTIYF
>once|TRBV6-5|TRBJ2-7|NA
TGTGCCAGCAGTTATTCTCCTGGCCATGACGAGCAGTACTTC
CASSYSPGHDEQYF
>once|TRBV18|TRBJ2-3|NA
TGTGCCAGCTCACCGCTCAGATCTGGCACAGATACGCAGTATTTT
CASSPLRSGTDTQYF
>NA|TRBV30|TRBJ2-1|NA
TGTGCCTGGAGTGTTTTCACTAGCTTAGACAATGAGCAGTTCTTC
CAWSVFTSLDNEQFF
>NA|TRBV6-2/TRBV6-3|TRBJ2-4|NA
TGTGCCAGCAGCTCGGGATCAGCAAAAAACATTCAGTACTTC
CASSSGSAKNIQYF
>NA|TRBV29-1|TRBJ2-3|NA
TGCAGCGTTCTATCAGATACGCAGTATTTT
CSVLSDTQYF
>NA|TRBV28|TRBJ2-7|NA
TGTGCCAGCAGTTTCGACACAACCTACGAGCAGTACTTC
CASSFDTTYEQYF
>NA|TRBV27|TRBJ2-7|TRBD1
TGTGCCAGCAGCTACAAAGGGACAGCCTCCTACGAGCAGTACTTC
CASSYKGTASYEQYF
>NA|TRBV5-1|TRBJ2-1|TRBD1
TGCGCCTCCTTCGGACAGGGGGCAGACAATGAGCAGTTCTTC
CASFGQGADNEQFF
>NA|TRBV18|TRBJ1-5|TRBD1
TGTGCCAGCTCACGGGACAGAAATCAGCCCCAGCATTTT
CASSRDRNQPQHF
>NA|TRBV11-3|TRBJ1-6|TRBD1
TGTGCCAGCAGCTCCAAACAGGGGCAAAATTCACCCCTCCACTTT
CASSSKQGQNSPLHF
>NA|TRBV20-1|TRBJ1-3|NA
TGCAGTGCTAGTGGCAGGGTCCTTGGAAACACCATATATTTT
CSASGRVLGNTIYF
>NA|TRBV9|TRBJ1-3|TRBD1
TGTGCCAGCAGCGGGGGGACAGGGCATTCTGGAAACACCATATATTTT
CASSGGTGHSGNTIYF
>NA|TRBV5-4|TRBJ1-6|TRBD1
TGTGCCAGCAGCCGGGACAGGGGGCACCCACCCCTCCACTTT
CASSRDRGHPPLHF
>NA|TRBV27|TRBJ2-3|TRBD1
TGTGCCAGCAGTACCCTTCCGGGACAGAGCACAGATACGCAGTATTTT
CASSTLPGQSTDTQYF
>NA|TRBV11-3|TRBJ1-2|TRBD1
TGTGCCAGCAGCTTACAAGGGGGACAGGGTTTTAACTATGGCTACACCTTC
CASSLQGGQGFNYGYTF
>NA|TRBV27|TRBJ2-1|TRBD2
TGTGCCAGCAGAACCTTCGGGAGGGACACTGAGCAGTTCTTC
CASRTFGRDTEQFF
>NA|TRBV21-1|TRBJ2-7|NA
TGTGCCAGCAGCCCCCAAAGGACAGTTGGCTACGAGCAGTACTTC
CASSPQRTVGYEQYF
>NA|TRBV19|TRBJ1-2|NA
TGTGCCAGTAGTATAGATCGAGCGGTAGGGCAGAGAAATGGCTACACCTTC
CASSIDRAVGQRNGYTF
>once|TRBV3-1/TRBV3-2|TRBJ2-3|NA
TGTGCCAGCAGCCAGGTCCCTATGGATACGCAGTATTTT
CASSQVPMDTQYF
>NA|TRBV14|TRBJ2-5|NA
TGTGCCAGCAGCCAACTAATTAGGAGTTTTGCCGGGAGTAAAGAGACCCAGTACTTC
CASSQLIRSFAGSKETQYF
>once|TRBV7-9|TRBJ1-1|NA
TGTGCCAGCAGCCATTCCCAGGGAGAAGCTTTCTTT
CASSHSQGEAFF
>NA|TRBV5-1|TRBJ1-6|TRBD1
TGCGCCAGCAGCTTGGGACAGGGGGCCTATAATTCACCCCTCCACTTT
CASSLGQGAYNSPLHF
>NA|TRBV7-8|TRBJ2-5|NA
TGTGCCAGCAGCCAGCGGGACACGGGAGAGTTCCAAGAGACCCAGTACTTC
CASSQRDTGEFQETQYF
>NA|TRBV24-1|TRBJ2-5|NA
TGTGCCACCAGAGCACATCGAGGGCGGAAAGAGACCCAGTACTTC
CATRAHRGRKETQYF
>NA|TRBV3-1/TRBV3-2|TRBJ1-1|NA
TGTGCCAGCAGCAGCGACGGACAGCAGAACACTGAAGCTTTCTTT
CASSSDGQQNTEAFF
>NA|TRBV6-1|TRBJ1-2|NA
TGTGCCAGCAGTGAATGGTTGGCCTATGGCTACACCTTC
CASSEWLAYGYTF
>NA|TRBV9|TRBJ2-5|NA
TGTGCCAGCAGCTGGGGGCGGAACCAAGAGACCCAGTACTTC
CASSWGRNQETQYF
>NA|TRBV2|TRBJ1-1|TRBD1
TGTGCCAGCAACAGGGGGGCCACTGAAGCTTTCTTT
CASNRGATEAFF
>NA|TRBV3-1/TRBV3-2|TRBJ2-1|NA
TGTGCCAGCAGCCAAGGCGGTACGGCGGGTTGGGACAATGAGCAGTTCTTC
CASSQGGTAGWDNEQFF
>NA|TRBV11-2|TRBJ2-3|NA
TGTGCCAGCAGCTTAGTCGGCGGGGCTTTAGATACGCAGTATTTT
CASSLVGGALDTQYF
>once|TRBV6-5|TRBJ2-2|TRBD2
TGCGCGACCCTAGCGGGCGAAGGGACCGGGGAGCTGTTTTTT
CATLAGEGTGELFF
>NA|TRBV30|TRBJ2-3|NA
TGTGCCTGGAAGTCAGAGGGAGCTACGCAGTATTTT
CAWKSEGATQYF
>NA|TRBV19|TRBJ2-4|NA
TGTGCCAGTAGTATACAGGAGGTTGGAAACATTCAGTACTTC
CASSIQEVGNIQYF
>NA|TRBV24-1|TRBJ2-7|TRBD1
TGTGCCACCAGTGAGGGACAGCTGTACGAGCAGTACTTC
CATSEGQLYEQYF
>NA|TRBV5-5|TRBJ2-6|NA
TGTGCCAGCAGCCATAGACTCTCTGGGGCCAACGTCCTGACTTTC
CASSHRLSGANVLTF
>few|TRBV5-8|TRBJ2-2|TRBD1
TGTGCCAGCAGCCCTGGGACAGGGTTTGCCGGGGAGCTGTTTTTT
CASSPGTGFAGELFF
>NA|TRBV5-4|TRBJ1-2|TRBD1
TGTGCCAGCAGCCCACAGGGGGCTAACTATGGCTACACCTTC
CASSPQGANYGYTF
>NA|TRBV5-1|TRBJ2-5|NA
TGCGCCAGCAGCCCGACGCGGGAGACCCAGTACTTC
CASSPTRETQYF
>NA|TRBV5-4|TRBJ1-2|NA
TGTGCCAGCAGCTTGGAGGCGGCGAACTATGGCTACACCTTC
CASSLEAANYGYTF